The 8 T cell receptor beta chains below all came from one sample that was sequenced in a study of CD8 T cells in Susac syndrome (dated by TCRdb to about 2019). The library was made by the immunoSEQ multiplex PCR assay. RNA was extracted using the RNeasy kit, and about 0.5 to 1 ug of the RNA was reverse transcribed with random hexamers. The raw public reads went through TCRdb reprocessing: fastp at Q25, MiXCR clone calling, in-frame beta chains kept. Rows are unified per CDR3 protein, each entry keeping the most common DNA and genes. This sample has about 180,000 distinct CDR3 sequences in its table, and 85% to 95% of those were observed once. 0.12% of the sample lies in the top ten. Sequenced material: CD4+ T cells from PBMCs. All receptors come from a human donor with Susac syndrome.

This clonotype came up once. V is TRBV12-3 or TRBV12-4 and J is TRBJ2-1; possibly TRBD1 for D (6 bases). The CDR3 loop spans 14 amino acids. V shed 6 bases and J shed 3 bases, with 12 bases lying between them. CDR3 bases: TGTGCCAGCAGCACCGGGACAAACTACAATGAGCAGTTCTTC. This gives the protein CASSTGTNYNEQFF.

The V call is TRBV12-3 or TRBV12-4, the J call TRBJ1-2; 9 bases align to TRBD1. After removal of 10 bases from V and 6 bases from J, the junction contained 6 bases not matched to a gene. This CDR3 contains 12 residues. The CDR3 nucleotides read TGTGCCACCAAGGACAGGGGTAATGGCTACACCTTC. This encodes CATKDRGNGYTF.

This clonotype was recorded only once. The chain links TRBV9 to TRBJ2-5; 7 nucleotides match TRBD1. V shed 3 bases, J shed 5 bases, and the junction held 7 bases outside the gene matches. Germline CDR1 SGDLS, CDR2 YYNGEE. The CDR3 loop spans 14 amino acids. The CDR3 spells CASSARGTVETQYF. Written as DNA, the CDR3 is TGTGCCAGCAGCGCCCGAGGGACAGTTGAGACCCAGTACTTC.

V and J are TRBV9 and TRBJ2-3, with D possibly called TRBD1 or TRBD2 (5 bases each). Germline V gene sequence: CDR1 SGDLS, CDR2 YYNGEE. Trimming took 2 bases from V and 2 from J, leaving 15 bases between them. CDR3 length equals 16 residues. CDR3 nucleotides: TGTGCCAGCAGCGTTCTGGGACGCATAATCACAGATACGCAGTATTTT. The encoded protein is CASSVLGRIITDTQYF.

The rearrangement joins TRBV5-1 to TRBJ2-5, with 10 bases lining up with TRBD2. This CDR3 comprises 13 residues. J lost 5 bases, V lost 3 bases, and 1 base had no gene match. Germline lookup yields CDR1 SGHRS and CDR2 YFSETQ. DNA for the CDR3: TGCGCCAGCAGCTCGACTAGCGGGGAGACCCAGTACTTC. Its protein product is CASSSTSGETQYF.

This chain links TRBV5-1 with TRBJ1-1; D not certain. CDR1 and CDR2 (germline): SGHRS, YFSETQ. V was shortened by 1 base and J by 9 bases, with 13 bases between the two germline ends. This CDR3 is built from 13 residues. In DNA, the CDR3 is TGCGCCAGCAGCTTGAATCCGTACGAGAAAGCTTTCTTT. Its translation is CASSLNPYEKAFF.

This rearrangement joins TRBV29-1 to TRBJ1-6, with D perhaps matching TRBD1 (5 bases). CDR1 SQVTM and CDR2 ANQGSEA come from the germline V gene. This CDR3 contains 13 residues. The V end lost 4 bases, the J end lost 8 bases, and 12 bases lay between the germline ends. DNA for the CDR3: TGCAGCGTTGCCGGCGGGGCGGATTCACCCCTCCACTTT. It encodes CSVAGGADSPLHF.

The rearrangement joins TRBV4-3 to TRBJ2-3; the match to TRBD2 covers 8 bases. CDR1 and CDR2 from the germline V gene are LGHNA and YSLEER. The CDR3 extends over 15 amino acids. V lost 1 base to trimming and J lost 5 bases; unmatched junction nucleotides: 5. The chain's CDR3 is CASSQGLAKGDTQYF. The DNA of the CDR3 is TGCGCCAGCAGCCAAGGACTAGCGAAGGGAGATACGCAGTATTTT.